This TCR beta chain was captured in a study of blood T cell repertoires in COVID-19. Looking at the study overall: There were acute and convalescent COVID-19 samples, and they came from the United States, Italy and Spain.

Libraries were prepared by immunoSEQ multiplex PCR; TCRdb keeps only in-frame clonotypes and omits some of them. The sample shows more than 250,000 clones, 87% of them seen only once. CDR1 is GTSNPN, CDR2 SVGIG, per germline (reference sequence). The V end lost 1 base, the J end lost 5 bases, and 16 bases lay between the germline ends. The CDR3 loop spans 15 amino acids. For recovered donors of Cohort 3, there were two negative PCRs, clearance, or symptom resolution. The sequence was collected from a woman aged 25 to 39 who had recovered from COVID-19. This chain links TRBV30 with TRBJ2-3, with D unclear. Sample: PBMCs or T cells enriched from blood (not recorded which). The CDR3 loop is CAWSGNGWFRDTQYF. The CDR3 nucleotides read TGTGCCTGGAGTGGGAACGGGTGGTTTCGAGATACGCAGTATTTT.